Following are 14 T cell receptor beta chains from one sample sequenced in a study of blood T cell repertoires in COVID-19. TCRdb's table, derived via immunoSEQ multiplex PCR, lists solely in-frame clones and lacks some. The data hold over 120,000 clones, with approximately 89% observed a single time. The material sequenced was peripheral blood. The receptors were gathered from a human donor in a cohort sampled during active COVID-19.

The chain recombines TRBV21-1 with TRBJ2-7; the table gives TRBD1 as D, unverified against the DNA. TRBV21-1 is annotated as a pseudogene. The CDR3 covers 14 residues. The CDR3 here is CASIRDRGSYEQYF. The CDR3 DNA is TGTGCCAGCATACGGGACAGGGGTTCCTACGAGCAGTACTTC.

The chain recombines TRBV2 with TRBJ2-3, with a weak D call TRBD2 (5 bases). The CDR3 runs to 14 residues. The germline V gene encodes CDR1 SNHLY and CDR2 FYNNEI. V was clipped by 7 bases and J by 6 bases, with 17 bases between them. CDR3 protein: CASISPRTGDTQYF. The CDR3 nucleotides are TGTGCCAGCATTTCACCCCGGACTGGGGATACGCAGTATTTT.

The chain joins TRBV18 to TRBJ2-1; TRBD2 aligns across 10 bases. Germline CDR1 is KGHSH and CDR2 is LQKENI. J gave up 5 bases and V 0 bases, and 4 bases lay outside the gene matches. The CDR3 spans 16 residues. CDR3 region: CASSPPASGGHNEQFF. CDR3 DNA: TGTGCCAGCTCACCACCGGCTAGCGGGGGCCACAATGAGCAGTTCTTC.

V usage is TRBV6-5 and J usage is TRBJ2-7, with D possibly TRBD2 on 5 matching bases. There are 16 residues in the CDR3. CDR1 MNHEY and CDR2 SVGAGI come from the germline V gene. With 3 bases removed from V and 0 bases from J, the gap between germline ends came to 15 bases. CDR3 in amino acids: CASSYRPPGISYEQYF. The CDR3 DNA sequence: TGTGCCAGCAGTTATCGGCCTCCGGGGATCTCCTACGAGCAGTACTTC.

This chain uses TRBV5-1 with TRBJ1-1, with TRBD1 matching 11 bases. Germline V lookup: CDR1 SGHRS, CDR2 YFSETQ. Losses at the gene ends were 4 bases for V and 0 bases for J; bases not matched to a gene: 8. The CDR3 has 17 amino acids. CDR3 bases: TGCGCCAGCAGCCTCGGACAGGGGGCCCTCATGAACACTGAAGCTTTCTTT. This codes for CASSLGQGALMNTEAFF.

This sequence joins TRBV7-2 and TRBJ2-3; no clear D gene. Per germline, CDR1 SGHTA and CDR2 FQGNSA. V shed 1 base and J shed 2 bases, with 7 bases lying between them. The CDR3 loop spans 14 amino acids. The CDR3 DNA is TGTGCCAGCAGCTTAGGCGGATTCACAGATACGCAGTATTTT. Its translation is CASSLGGFTDTQYF.

The chain uses TRBV29-1 and TRBJ1-5, with D perhaps matching TRBD1 (6 bases). The CDR3 runs 13 residues. Trimming left V 5 bases short and J 5 bases short, with 13 bases between. CDR1 SQVTM and CDR2 ANQGSEA come from the germline V gene. CDR3 sequence (DNA): TGCAGCGTTCGCAGCGGGGGCGATCAGCCCCAGCATTTT. Amino acid sequence: CSVRSGGDQPQHF.

V usage is TRBV5-6 and J usage is TRBJ1-2; 8 bases are shared with TRBD1. The germline CDR1 and CDR2 sequences are SGHDT and YYEEEE. With V trimmed by 4 bases and J by 3 bases, 8 bases remained unmatched. The CDR3 loop spans 15 amino acids. The chain's CDR3 is CASSRGQGADYGYTF. In DNA form, the CDR3 reads TGTGCCAGCAGCCGGGGCCAGGGGGCTGACTATGGCTACACCTTC.

V and J are TRBV9 and TRBJ2-1; a weak D match, TRBD1 (5 bases). This CDR3 spans 14 amino acids. Trimming left V 2 bases short and J 5 bases short, with 11 bases between. Germline assignment: CDR1 SGDLS and CDR2 YYNGEE. The CDR3 nucleotides are TGTGCCAGCAGCGTTACGGACACCCACAATGAGCAGTTCTTC. This translates into CASSVTDTHNEQFF. Drawing the rest from reference TRBV9 and TRBJ2-1, the complete variable domain is DSGVTQTPKHLITATGQRVTLRCSPRSGDLSVYWYQQSLDQGLQFLIQYYNGEERAKGNILERFSAQQFPDLHSELNLSSLELGDSALYFCASSVTDTHNEQFFGPGTRLTVL.

Concerning this clone: Other DNA sequences in this specimen translate into the identical CDR3. J is TRBJ1-2 and V is TRBV30; D might be TRBD1 (6 bases). The CDR3 runs 11 residues. Germline assignment: CDR1 GTSNPN and CDR2 SVGIG (reference sequence). Trimming cost V 1 base and J 8 bases, with 8 bases left between them. Here the CDR3 DNA reads TGTGCCTGGAGTGGGGGGGGCGGCTACACCTTC. Translation gives CAWSGGGGYTF. Full variable domain (outside the CDR3, taken from reference TRBV30 and TRBJ1-2): SQTIHQWPATLVQPVGSPLSLECTVEGTSNPNLYWYRQAAGRGLQLLFYSVGIGQISSEVPQNLSASRPQDRQFILSSKKLLLSDSGFYLCAWSGGGGYTFGSGTRLTVV.

The chain is built from TRBV19 and TRBJ1-5, with D unresolved. V gave up 3 bases and J gave up 3 bases, with 12 bases separating them. From germline, CDR1 is LNHDA and CDR2 SQIVND (reference sequence). The CDR3 sequence is 15 residues long. CDR3 coding DNA: TGTGCCAGTAGTATCGGGAGGGCGAACAATCAGCCCCAGCATTTT. This translates into CASSIGRANNQPQHF. Full variable domain (rest looked up from reference TRBV19 and TRBJ1-5): DGGITQSPKYLFRKEGQNVTLSCEQNLNHDAMYWYRQDPGQGLRLIYYSQIVNDFQKGDIAEGYSVSREKKESFPLTVTSAQKNPTAFYLCASSIGRANNQPQHFGDGTRLSIL.

CDR3 in DNA: TGTGCCAGCAGCACTACTAGCGCCACCGGCACAGATACGCAGTATTTT. Translation: CASSTTSATGTDTQYF. The chain combines TRBV7-3 with TRBJ2-3; 7 nucleotides match TRBD2. Trimming cost V 5 bases and J 1 base; bases outside gene matches: 9. CDR1 is SGHTA, CDR2 FQGTGA, per germline. The CDR3 runs to 16 residues.

The chain joins TRBV19 to TRBJ1-6, with 9 nucleotides matching TRBD1. The CDR3 has 15 amino acids. V lost 4 bases, J lost 8 bases, and 6 bases stayed unmatched. Germline V lookup: CDR1 LNHDA, CDR2 SQIVND (reference sequence). The CDR3 region has the DNA TGTGCCAGTAGTAACACAGGGGGCGGTCATTCACCCCTCCACTTT. It yields the protein CASSNTGGGHSPLHF.

The chain recombines TRBV3-1 (or the pseudogene TRBV3-2) with TRBJ2-1; 8 positions match TRBD1. This CDR3 is built from 16 residues. Unmatched junction bases numbered 8, after V lost 4 bases and J lost 3 bases. The V gene's germline CDR1 is LGHDT and CDR2 YNNKEL (reference sequence). In DNA form, the CDR3 reads TGTGCCAGCAGCCGGGAAGGCGGGACAGGCTACAATGAGCAGTTCTTC. This sequence encodes CASSREGGTGYNEQFF.